A selection of T cell receptor beta chains follows, all from one sample in a study of T cell responses to AZD1222 COVID-19 vaccine. TCRdb keeps only in-frame clones here, not all; method: immunoSEQ multiplex PCR. This table has some 150,000 clones, over 90% appearing once. This sample comprised peripheral blood, obtained on day 0 of AZD1222 vaccination. All receptors derive from an adult in good health. CDR3s include the opening cysteine and the closing phenylalanine or tryptophan. A D gene is named only where the DNA matches it firmly. Clone sizes are given selectively: once, few, many, or a class where the clone is expanded.

D,J,size,V,CDR3,DNA
NA,TRBJ1-1,NA,TRBV5-1,CASSLGTNTEAFF,TGCGCCAGCAGCTTAGGCACGAACACTGAAGCTTTCTTT
NA,TRBJ1-1,few,TRBV7-9,CASSSPGGAMNTEAFF,TGTGCCAGCAGCTCTCCCGGCGGAGCTATGAACACTGAAGCTTTCTTT
NA,TRBJ1-6,NA,TRBV7-6,CASGARNSPLHF,TGTGCCAGCGGTGCCAGGAATTCACCCCTCCACTTT
TRBD2,TRBJ2-3,NA,TRBV24-1,CATSDARLAGGPNPTDTQYF,TGTGCCACCAGTGATGCCCGACTAGCGGGGGGGCCCAATCCCACAGATACGCAGTATTTT
NA,TRBJ2-2,NA,TRBV5-5,CASSFQVVDTGELFF,TGTGCCAGCAGCTTTCAGGTGGTGGACACCGGGGAGCTGTTTTTT
NA,TRBJ2-3,NA,TRBV4-1,CASRTTGDTDTQYF,TGCGCCAGCAGAACGACAGGAGACACAGATACGCAGTATTTT
NA,TRBJ1-5,NA,TRBV4-2,CASSQEDRNNQPQHF,TGTGCCAGCAGCCAAGAGGACAGAAATAATCAGCCCCAGCATTTT
NA,TRBJ1-6,NA,TRBV6-5,CASSYGFGPLHF,TGTGCCAGCAGTTACGGTTTTGGGCCCCTCCACTTT
NA,TRBJ1-2,NA,TRBV4-1,CASSQGATNYGYTF,TGCGCCAGCAGCCAAGGGGCGACTAACTATGGCTACACCTTC
NA,TRBJ1-6,NA,TRBV18,CASSPSIRDKLFPSPLHF,TGTGCCAGCTCACCAAGCATCCGGGACAAATTATTTCCTTCACCCCTCCACTTT
NA,TRBJ2-7,NA,TRBV12-3/TRBV12-4,CASSLAPGEQYF,TGTGCCAGCAGTTTAGCTCCCGGGGAGCAGTACTTC
NA,TRBJ2-7,NA,TRBV7-9,CASSLGSYEQYF,TGTGCCAGCAGCTTAGGCAGCTACGAGCAGTACTTC
NA,TRBJ1-2,NA,TRBV6-5,CASSRTRYYGYTF,TGTGCCAGCAGTAGGACACGATACTATGGCTACACCTTC
NA,TRBJ2-6,NA,TRBV18,CASSPVDSFYSGANVLTF,TGTGCCAGCTCACCTGTGGACAGCTTCTACTCTGGGGCCAACGTCCTGACTTTC
TRBD1,TRBJ2-1,NA,TRBV7-9,CASSGRQGKVYNEQFF,TGTGCCAGCAGCGGCCGACAGGGGAAAGTCTACAATGAGCAGTTCTTC
NA,TRBJ2-3,NA,TRBV19,CASSISAGDTQYF,TGTGCCAGTAGTATTTCAGCGGGAGATACGCAGTATTTT
NA,TRBJ1-1,NA,TRBV10-1,CASSENINEAFF,TGCGCCAGCAGTGAAAACATAAACGAAGCTTTCTTT
NA,TRBJ2-7,once,TRBV6-5,CASRPTFGTYEQYF,TGTGCCAGCAGGCCCACTTTTGGGACCTACGAGCAGTACTTC
NA,TRBJ2-1,NA,TRBV30,CAGSYGGGPGNEQFF,TGTGCGGGATCCTACGGAGGCGGACCAGGGAATGAGCAGTTCTTC
NA,TRBJ1-1,NA,TRBV30,CAWSGFEAFF,TGTGCCTGGAGTGGGTTTGAAGCTTTCTTT
TRBD1,TRBJ2-5,NA,TRBV6-5,CASSNGQGQETQYF,TGTGCCAGCAGTAACGGACAGGGCCAAGAGACCCAGTACTTC
NA,TRBJ1-6,NA,TRBV14,CASSQVISGPYNSPLHF,TGTGCCAGCAGCCAAGTTATCTCGGGCCCTTATAATTCACCCCTCCACTTT
TRBD1,TRBJ2-2,NA,TRBV6-5,CASSWTGDTGELFF,TGTGCCAGCAGCTGGACAGGCGACACCGGGGAGCTGTTTTTT
NA,TRBJ1-3,NA,TRBV28,CASSGGGTHSGNTIYF,TGTGCCAGCAGTGGTGGTGGGACACACTCTGGAAACACCATATATTTT
NA,TRBJ1-6,NA,TRBV2,CASSEAVQYNSPLHF,TGTGCCAGCAGTGAAGCGGTCCAGTATAATTCACCCCTCCACTTT
TRBD2,TRBJ2-3,NA,TRBV5-6,CASSLLTSGGSTDTQYF,TGTGCCAGCAGCTTGTTAACTAGCGGGGGGAGCACAGATACGCAGTATTTT
NA,TRBJ2-7,NA,TRBV5-4,CASSLGMGQIFSYEQYF,TGTGCCAGCAGCCTTGGCATGGGACAAATTTTCTCCTACGAGCAGTACTTC
TRBD1,TRBJ2-6,NA,TRBV18,CASSLVGQGGANVLTF,TGTGCCAGCTCACTAGTAGGACAGGGTGGGGCCAACGTCCTGACTTTC
TRBD2,TRBJ2-5,NA,TRBV5-6,CASSFSGRQVETQYF,TGTGCCAGCTCGTTTAGCGGGAGGCAAGTGGAGACCCAGTACTTC
TRBD2,TRBJ2-2,NA,TRBV10-1,CASTSGRSGTGELFF,TGCGCCAGTACTAGCGGGAGGTCGGGCACCGGGGAGCTGTTTTTT
NA,TRBJ1-1,once,TRBV7-9,CASSSDSTMEAFF,TGTGCCAGCAGCTCAGACAGTACAATGGAAGCTTTCTTT
NA,TRBJ2-5,NA,TRBV4-2,CASSPFGETQYF,TGTGCCAGCAGCCCGTTTGGGGAGACCCAGTACTTC
NA,TRBJ2-6,NA,TRBV2,CASSVVSGANVLTF,TGTGCCAGCAGTGTAGTATCTGGGGCCAACGTCCTGACTTTC
TRBD1,TRBJ1-6,NA,TRBV5-1,CASSTGQVSSPLHF,TGCGCCAGCAGCACAGGACAGGTATCTTCACCCCTCCACTTT
NA,TRBJ1-1,once,TRBV6-4,CASSEGWRGTEAFF,TGTGCCAGCAGTGAGGGTTGGAGGGGCACTGAAGCTTTCTTT
NA,TRBJ1-1,once,TRBV5-4,CASSPGGAGNTEAFF,TGTGCCAGCAGCCCGGGGGGGGCTGGGAACACTGAAGCTTTCTTT
NA,TRBJ1-1,NA,TRBV27,CASSAHTGWVSEAFF,TGTGCCAGCAGTGCGCACACAGGGTGGGTTAGTGAAGCTTTCTTT